This TCR beta chain was identified during a study of shared clonotypes between healthy human individuals. Findings and limits, study-wide: Naive subsets usually exceeded memory subsets in estimated richness.

About this clone itself: The antigen is unknown.

Everyone who donated was a Caucasian adult who lived in Nashville, Tennessee. The CDR3 loop spans 14 amino acids. Germline-derived CDR1 and CDR2 are SGHRS and YFSETQ. V dropped 1 base and J dropped 4 bases, with 12 bases sitting between them. Samples underwent the assay at deep level. Original processing notes: Owing to the provision of junction-only sequences devoid of quality scores by immunoSEQ, filtering differed. Only in-frame clones appear in the TCRdb table, and some are missing; sequencing was by immunoSEQ multiplex PCR. V and J calls and clone size are those listed in that table; D and trimming were worked out from the DNA. The sample yields around 88,000 clones, 68% seen once.

This sequence joins TRBV5-1 and TRBJ2-7, with TRBD2 as a possible D gene (6 bases). This clonotype was obtained from a man aged 25-45 years in good health. Specimen: memory CD8+ T cells sorted from blood. Regarding subset: CD45RO+ cells pooled with CCR7-negative TemRA cells. The CDR3 is CASSLLRGMYEQYF. CDR3 sequence (DNA): TGCGCCAGCAGCTTGCTGCGGGGAATGTACGAGCAGTACTTC.